Listed below are T cell receptor beta chains from one sample, sequenced in a study of blood T cell repertoires in COVID-19. Clones were sequenced by immunoSEQ multiplex PCR, and TCRdb holds only the in-frame ones, with some missing. The table has some 460,000 clones, approximately 90% seen once. Sequenced sample: peripheral blood. The receptor source for this set is a woman in her thirties with acute or convalescent COVID-19. The CDR3 runs from the conserved cysteine through the conserved F or W. A D gene is named only where the DNA matches it firmly. Not every row has a clone size; where given, it reads once, few, many or a size class.

.,TRBJ2-6,TRBV24-1,18,.,CATSDLRPGDPGANVLTF,TGTGCCACCAGTGATTTGCGTCCAGGGGATCCTGGGGCCAACGTCCTGACTTTC
.,TRBJ2-1,TRBV7-3,14,.,CASSRGTVLNEQFF,TGTGCCAGCAGCCGGGGGACTGTGCTTAATGAGCAGTTCTTC
.,TRBJ2-7,TRBV2,13,TRBD2,CASTGLAPYEQYF,TGTGCCAGCACCGGACTAGCTCCCTACGAGCAGTACTTC
.,TRBJ2-3,TRBV27,14,TRBD2,CATVAGGSKSTQYF,TGTGCCACCGTAGCGGGGGGTAGCAAGAGCACGCAGTATTTT
.,TRBJ2-1,TRBV7-2,13,.,CASSLISYNEQFF,TGTGCCAGCAGCTTAATTAGCTACAATGAGCAGTTCTTC
.,TRBJ2-5,TRBV9,16,TRBD2,CASSVGLAGGPETQYF,TGTGCCAGCAGCGTAGGACTAGCGGGGGGGCCAGAGACCCAGTACTTC
once,TRBJ2-7,TRBV28,14,TRBD2,CASSFLGGKYEQYF,TGTGCCAGCAGTTTCCTGGGGGGGAAATACGAGCAGTACTTC
.,TRBJ1-6,TRBV9,13,.,CASSVANNSPLHF,TGTGCCAGCAGCGTAGCAAATAATTCACCCCTCCACTTT
.,TRBJ2-2,TRBV7-3,13,.,CASSLFGATELFF,TGTGCCAGCAGCTTATTTGGGGCCACCGAGCTGTTTTTT
.,TRBJ2-7,TRBV3-1/TRBV3-2,13,.,CASSQDWADEQYF,TGTGCCAGCAGCCAAGATTGGGCAGACGAGCAGTACTTC
.,TRBJ2-7,TRBV2,12,TRBD1,CATGGTGYEQYF,TGTGCCACTGGTGGGACAGGCTACGAGCAGTACTTC
.,TRBJ2-7,TRBV2,13,.,CASRDTWTWEQYF,TGTGCCAGCAGGGACACCTGGACGTGGGAGCAGTACTTC
once,TRBJ1-1,TRBV30,13,.,CAWSVLVNTEAFF,TGTGCCTGGAGTGTACTGGTGAACACTGAAGCTTTCTTT
.,TRBJ2-3,TRBV10-3,16,.,CAISESAGGGGDTQYF,TGTGCCATCAGTGAGTCGGCAGGGGGAGGTGGAGATACGCAGTATTTT
.,TRBJ1-6,TRBV9,16,TRBD1,CASSVDGTGLNSPLHF,TGTGCCAGCAGCGTAGACGGGACAGGGCTTAATTCACCCCTCCACTTT
.,TRBJ1-2,TRBV3-1/TRBV3-2,17,.,CASSPGNYVAGWKGYTF,TGTGCCAGCAGCCCGGGGAATTACGTGGCAGGTTGGAAGGGCTACACCTTC
.,TRBJ2-1,TRBV19,17,TRBD1,CASSIDRDREVSDEQFF,TGTGCCAGTAGTATAGACCGGGACAGGGAGGTCTCAGATGAGCAGTTCTTC
.,TRBJ2-7,TRBV13,16,TRBD2,CASSATGTSGFSEQYF,TGTGCCAGCAGCGCGACCGGGACTAGCGGTTTCTCCGAGCAGTACTTC
.,TRBJ2-7,TRBV3-1/TRBV3-2,15,TRBD1,CASSQRDRRSYEQYF,TGTGCCAGCAGCCAGAGGGACAGGCGTTCCTACGAGCAGTACTTC
.,TRBJ2-2,TRBV2,17,.,CASSEAPVVAVAGELFF,TGTGCCAGCAGTGAAGCGCCAGTGGTAGCAGTGGCCGGGGAGCTGTTTTTT
once,TRBJ1-1,TRBV7-2,14,.,CASSLDGGDTEAFF,TGTGCCAGCAGCTTAGACGGGGGGGACACTGAAGCTTTCTTT
.,TRBJ1-4,TRBV13,15,.,CASSPRTAIDEKLFF,TGTGCCAGCAGCCCGCGGACTGCAATAGATGAAAAACTGTTTTTT
.,TRBJ1-2,TRBV6-1,13,.,CASSEGHSYGYTF,TGTGCCAGCAGTGAGGGACACTCCTATGGCTACACCTTC
.,TRBJ1-3,TRBV3-1/TRBV3-2,14,.,CASSQGGGGNTIYF,TGTGCCAGCAGCCAAGGAGGGGGTGGAAACACCATATATTTT
.,TRBJ1-4,TRBV6-2/TRBV6-3,17,.,CASSYGLTTTQTEKLFF,TGTGCCAGCAGTTACGGCCTGACTACTACACAAACCGAAAAACTGTTTTTT
.,TRBJ2-5,TRBV13,13,TRBD1,CASSGQGEETQYF,TGTGCCAGCAGCGGCCAGGGGGAAGAGACCCAGTACTTC
.,TRBJ1-1,TRBV2,13,TRBD1,CASSGDRGTEAFF,TGTGCCAGCAGCGGGGACAGGGGCACTGAAGCTTTCTTT
.,TRBJ1-6,TRBV4-1,15,.,CASSQEEGSISPLHF,TGCGCCAGCAGCCAAGAAGAGGGATCCATTTCACCCCTCCACTTT
.,TRBJ1-1,TRBV19,14,.,CASSRGIMYTEAFF,TGTGCCAGTAGTCGCGGGATTATGTACACTGAAGCTTTCTTT
.,TRBJ1-2,TRBV12-3/TRBV12-4,12,.,CASSRQLGGYTF,TGTGCCAGCAGTCGACAGTTGGGTGGCTACACCTTC